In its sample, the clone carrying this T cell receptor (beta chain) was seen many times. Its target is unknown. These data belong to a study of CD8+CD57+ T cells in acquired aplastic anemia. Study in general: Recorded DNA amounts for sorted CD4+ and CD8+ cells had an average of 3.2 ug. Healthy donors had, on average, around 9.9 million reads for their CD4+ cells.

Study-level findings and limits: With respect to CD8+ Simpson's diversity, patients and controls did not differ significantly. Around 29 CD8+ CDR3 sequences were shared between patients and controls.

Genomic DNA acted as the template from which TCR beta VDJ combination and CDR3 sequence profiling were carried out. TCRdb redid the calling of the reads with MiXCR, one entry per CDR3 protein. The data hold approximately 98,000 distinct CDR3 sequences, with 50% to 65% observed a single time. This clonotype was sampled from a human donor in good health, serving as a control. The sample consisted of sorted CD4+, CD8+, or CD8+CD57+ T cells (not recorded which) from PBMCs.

The CDR3 DNA reads as TGTGCCAGCAGCTTAAGGGTCGGGTTGGATGGCTACACCTTC. It encodes CASSLRVGLDGYTF. The V call is TRBV7-6, the J call TRBJ1-2; D ambiguous. The CDR3 covers 14 residues. Trimming left V 2 bases short and J 6 bases short, with 13 bases between. The germline CDR1 and CDR2 sequences are SGHVS and FNYEAQ.